These 7 T cell receptor beta chains were all obtained from the same sample, sequenced in a study of shared clonotypes between healthy human individuals. TCRdb's table, derived via immunoSEQ multiplex PCR, lists solely in-frame clones and lacks some. The sample contains 950,000 to 1,300,000 clones, around 74% of which appear only once. The sample was memory CD4+ T cells sorted from blood. Subset reported: CD45RA-negative fraction. These receptors were taken from a man younger than 35 in good health.

In this sample, this clone turned up a few times. The J gene is TRBJ2-2, the V gene TRBV5-6, with no clear D. Trimming stripped 0 bases from V and 5 bases from J, with 8 bases between. This CDR3 has 14 residues. Germline loops: CDR1 SGHDT, CDR2 YYEEEE. CDR3 sequence reads: CASSLGRLTGELFF. DNA for the CDR3: TGTGCCAGCAGCTTGGGCAGATTAACCGGGGAGCTGTTTTTT.

The DNA of the CDR3 is TGTGCCAGCAGCTTAAAGGACGGGACTTCTGAAGCTTTCTTT. It codes for CASSLKDGTSEAFF. The chain carries TRBV7-9 and TRBJ1-1; D may be TRBD1 (5 bases). This CDR3 region has 14 residues. V gave up 2 bases and J gave up 6 bases, with 13 bases separating them. The germline CDR1 and CDR2 sequences are SEHNR and FQNEAQ (reference sequence). Variable domain in full (rest from reference TRBV7-9 and TRBJ1-1): DTGVSQNPRHKITKRGQNVTFRCDPISEHNRLYWYRQTLGQGPEFLTYFQNEAQLEKSRLLSDRFSAERPKGSFSTLEIQRTEQGDSAMYLCASSLKDGTSEAFFGQGTRLTVV.

This clone has a handful of counts. The chain links TRBV5-1 to TRBJ2-1, with a tentative D call TRBD1 (6 bases). CDR1 is SGHRS and CDR2 is YFSETQ in the germline V gene. The CDR3 has 14 residues. V was clipped by 5 bases and J by 1 base, with 10 bases between them. This CDR3 is CASRIDRSYNEQFF. In nucleotides, the CDR3 is TGCGCCAGCAGGATAGACAGGTCCTACAATGAGCAGTTCTTC.

The chain recombines TRBV11-2 with TRBJ2-4; 10 nucleotides align to TRBD1. The germline V gene has CDR1 SGHAT and CDR2 FQNNGV. With 2 bases clipped from V and 5 bases from J, the junction kept 6 bases outside the gene matches. This CDR3 is 16 amino acids long. The CDR3 nucleotides are TGTGCCAGCAGCTTAAGGACAGGGGGACGGCAAAACATTCAGTACTTC. Its translation is CASSLRTGGRQNIQYF. Variable domain in full (rest from reference TRBV11-2 and TRBJ2-4): EAGVAQSPRYKIIEKRQSVAFWCNPISGHATLYWYQQILGQGPKLLIQFQNNGVVDDSQLPKDRFSAERLKGVDSTLKIQPAKLEDSAVYLCASSLRTGGRQNIQYFGAGTRLSVL.

The chain couples TRBV5-1 to TRBJ2-2; 7 positions match TRBD1. Germline assignment: CDR1 SGHRS and CDR2 YFSETQ. The CDR3 loop spans 14 amino acids. Trimming at V came to 1 base and at J to 3 bases, leaving 0 bases not matched to a gene. CDR3: CASSLTGDTGELFF. CDR3 DNA sequence: TGCGCCAGCAGCTTGACAGGGGACACCGGGGAGCTGTTTTTT. The whole variable domain, filled in from reference TRBV5-1 and TRBJ2-2, reads KAGVTQTPRYLIKTRGQQVTLSCSPISGHRSVSWYQQTPGQGLQFLFEYFSETQRNKGNFPGRFSGRQFSNSRSEMNVSTLELGDSALYLCASSLTGDTGELFFGEGSRLTVL.

The chain joins TRBV5-1 to TRBJ2-3; 7 bases are shared with TRBD1. The CDR3 is made up of 15 amino acids. Germline-derived CDR1 and CDR2 are SGHRS and YFSETQ. V lost 1 base and J lost 4; bases outside the gene matches: 6. DNA of the CDR3: TGCGCCAGCAGCTTGATCTTAGGGGGCCCAGATACGCAGTATTTT. Translation gives CASSLILGGPDTQYF. The full variable domain, rest sourced from reference TRBV5-1 and TRBJ2-3, is KAGVTQTPRYLIKTRGQQVTLSCSPISGHRSVSWYQQTPGQGLQFLFEYFSETQRNKGNFPGRFSGRQFSNSRSEMNVSTLELGDSALYLCASSLILGGPDTQYFGPGTRLTVL.

The gene calls are TRBV28 and TRBJ1-2; D gene unclear. CDR1 and CDR2 (germline): MDHEN, SYDVKM. Trimming stripped 9 bases from V and 3 bases from J, with 17 bases between. This CDR3 comprises 14 residues. Here the CDR3 reads CASKLRGPYYGYTF. CDR3 coding DNA: TGTGCCAGTAAGTTGCGGGGTCCGTACTATGGCTACACCTTC.